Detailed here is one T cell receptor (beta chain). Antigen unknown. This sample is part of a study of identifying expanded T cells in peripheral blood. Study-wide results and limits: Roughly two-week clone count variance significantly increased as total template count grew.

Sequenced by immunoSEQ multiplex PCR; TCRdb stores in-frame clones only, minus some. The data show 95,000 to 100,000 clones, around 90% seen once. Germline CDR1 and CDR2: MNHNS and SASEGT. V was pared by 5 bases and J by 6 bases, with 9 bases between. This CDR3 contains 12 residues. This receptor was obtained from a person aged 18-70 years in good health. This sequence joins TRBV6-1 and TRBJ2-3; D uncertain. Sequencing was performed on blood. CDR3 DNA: TGTGCCAGCAGTTGGAATTCGGATACGCAGTATTTT. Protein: CASSWNSDTQYF.